This T cell receptor (beta chain) was identified in a study of T cell responses to AZD1222 COVID-19 vaccine. Per germline, CDR1 MDHEN and CDR2 SYDVKM. This CDR3 is built from 15 residues. J was trimmed by 2 bases and V by 5 bases; bases with no gene match: 6. Points on this clone: The antigen remains undetermined.

Study results and caveats: Across spike, vaccine-associated CD4 TCRs were found, dominant at 160-218 and 743-854. Baseline serology detected seropositivity in only 5 to 7 AZD1222 recipients. Close to half of all spike-specific TCRs reportedly target regions of the variants that are unmutated.

The data were produced by immunoSEQ multiplex PCR, yet TCRdb's version contains in-frame clones alone and is incomplete. The repertoire consists of 140,000 or so clones, with over 75% occurring once and the leading ten covering 1.5% to 2%. The material was peripheral blood, obtained on day 0 of AZD1222 vaccination. V usage is TRBV28 and J usage is TRBJ2-1, with 7 bases fitting TRBD1. The clonotype comes from an adult in good health. CDR3 loop: CASSRDRVTYNEQFF. CDR3 bases: TGTGCCAGCAGTCGTGACAGGGTCACCTACAATGAGCAGTTCTTC.